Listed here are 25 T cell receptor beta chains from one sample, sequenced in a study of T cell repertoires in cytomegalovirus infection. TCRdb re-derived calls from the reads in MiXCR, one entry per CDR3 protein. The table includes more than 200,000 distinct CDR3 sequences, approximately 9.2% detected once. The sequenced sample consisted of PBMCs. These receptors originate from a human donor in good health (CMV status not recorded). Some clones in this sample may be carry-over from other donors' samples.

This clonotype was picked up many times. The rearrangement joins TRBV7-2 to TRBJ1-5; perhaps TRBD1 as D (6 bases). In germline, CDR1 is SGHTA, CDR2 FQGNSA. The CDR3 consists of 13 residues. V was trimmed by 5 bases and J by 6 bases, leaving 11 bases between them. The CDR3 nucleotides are TGTGCCAGCAGCGAACAGGGTGGTCAGCCCCAGCATTTT. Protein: CASSEQGGQPQHF.

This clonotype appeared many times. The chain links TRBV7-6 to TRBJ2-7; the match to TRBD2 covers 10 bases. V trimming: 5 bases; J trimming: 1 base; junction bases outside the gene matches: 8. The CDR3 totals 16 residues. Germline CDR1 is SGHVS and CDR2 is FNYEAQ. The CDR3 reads CASSTSGAKGSYEQYF. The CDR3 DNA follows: TGTGCCAGCAGCACTAGCGGGGCAAAAGGGTCCTACGAGCAGTACTTC.

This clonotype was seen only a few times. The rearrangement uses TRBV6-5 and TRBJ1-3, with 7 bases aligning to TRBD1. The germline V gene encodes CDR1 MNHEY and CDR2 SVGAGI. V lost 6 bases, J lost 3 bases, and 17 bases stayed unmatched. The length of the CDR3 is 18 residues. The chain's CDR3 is CASRPDRVGSASGNTIYF. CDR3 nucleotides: TGTGCCAGCAGACCCGACAGGGTTGGAAGTGCCAGTGGAAACACCATATATTTT.

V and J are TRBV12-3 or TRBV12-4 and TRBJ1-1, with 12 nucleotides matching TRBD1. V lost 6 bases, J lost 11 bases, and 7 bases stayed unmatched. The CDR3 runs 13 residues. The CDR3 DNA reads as TGTGCCAGCAGCCGGGGACAGGGGGCATATGCTTTCTTT. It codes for CASSRGQGAYAFF.

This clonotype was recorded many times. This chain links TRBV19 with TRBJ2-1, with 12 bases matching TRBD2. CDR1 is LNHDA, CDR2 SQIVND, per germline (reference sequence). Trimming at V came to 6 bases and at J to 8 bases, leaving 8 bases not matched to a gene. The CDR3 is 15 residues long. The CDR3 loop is CASSRGLAGTDEQFF. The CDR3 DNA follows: TGTGCCAGTAGCCGCGGACTAGCGGGAACGGATGAGCAGTTCTTC.

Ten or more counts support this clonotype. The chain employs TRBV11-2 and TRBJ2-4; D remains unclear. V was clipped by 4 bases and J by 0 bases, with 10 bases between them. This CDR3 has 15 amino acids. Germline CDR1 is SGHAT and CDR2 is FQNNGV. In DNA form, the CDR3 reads TGTGCCAGCAGCTCCGGACCTCTAGCCAAAAACATTCAGTACTTC. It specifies CASSSGPLAKNIQYF. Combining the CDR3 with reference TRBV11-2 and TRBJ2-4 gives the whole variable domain EAGVAQSPRYKIIEKRQSVAFWCNPISGHATLYWYQQILGQGPKLLIQFQNNGVVDDSQLPKDRFSAERLKGVDSTLKIQPAKLEDSAVYLCASSSGPLAKNIQYFGAGTRLSVL.

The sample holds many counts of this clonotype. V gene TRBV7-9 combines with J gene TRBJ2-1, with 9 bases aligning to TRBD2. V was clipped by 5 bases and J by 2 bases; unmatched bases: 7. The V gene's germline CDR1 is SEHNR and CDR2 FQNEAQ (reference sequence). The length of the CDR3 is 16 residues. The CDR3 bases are TGTGCCAGCAGCGACACGGGCGGGAGGGCCTACAATGAGCAGTTCTTC. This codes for CASSDTGGRAYNEQFF.

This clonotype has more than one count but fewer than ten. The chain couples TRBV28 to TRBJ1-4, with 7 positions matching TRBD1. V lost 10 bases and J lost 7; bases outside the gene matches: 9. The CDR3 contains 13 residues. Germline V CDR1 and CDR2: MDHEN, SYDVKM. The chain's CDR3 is CAIRGQAREKLFF. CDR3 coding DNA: TGTGCCATTAGGGGGCAAGCTCGTGAAAAACTGTTTTTT.

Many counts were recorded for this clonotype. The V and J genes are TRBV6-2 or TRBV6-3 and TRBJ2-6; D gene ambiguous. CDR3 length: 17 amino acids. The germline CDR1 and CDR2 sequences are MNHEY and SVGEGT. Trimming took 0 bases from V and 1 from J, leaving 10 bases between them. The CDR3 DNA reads TGTGCCAGCAGTTACTCCCTTACAGAGTCTGGGGCCAACGTCCTGACTTTC. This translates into CASSYSLTESGANVLTF.

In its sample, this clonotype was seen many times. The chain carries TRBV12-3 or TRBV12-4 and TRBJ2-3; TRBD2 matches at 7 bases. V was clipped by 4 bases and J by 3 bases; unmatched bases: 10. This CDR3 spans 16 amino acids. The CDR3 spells CASSSTRPRGTDTQYF. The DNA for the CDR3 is TGTGCCAGCAGTTCCACCCGTCCGCGGGGGACAGATACGCAGTATTTT.

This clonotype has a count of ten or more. The CDR3 loop is CASSLAHSYNQPQHF. The CDR3 nucleotides read TGTGCCAGCAGCTTAGCGCACAGCTACAATCAGCCCCAGCATTTT. This chain uses TRBV7-2 with TRBJ1-5, with D hard to call. The CDR3 spans 15 residues. V lost 0 bases to trimming and J lost 3 bases, with 9 bases between them. Per germline, CDR1 SGHTA and CDR2 FQGNSA. Together with reference TRBV7-2 and TRBJ1-5, the CDR3 gives the full variable domain: GAGVSQSPSNKVTEKGKDVELRCDPISGHTALYWYRQSLGQGLEFLIYFQGNSAPDKSGLPSDRFSAERTGGSVSTLTIQRTQQEDSAVYLCASSLAHSYNQPQHFGDGTRLSIL.

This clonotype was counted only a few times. The CDR3 sequence: CASSLAQGLDSNQPQHF. The CDR3 DNA reads TGTGCCAGCAGCTTAGCACAGGGCCTGGATAGCAATCAGCCCCAGCATTTT. The chain links TRBV7-9 to TRBJ1-5; TRBD1 is a possible D gene (6 bases). V was pared by 0 bases and J by 0 bases, with 12 bases between. The CDR3 is 17 residues long. Germline assignment: CDR1 SEHNR and CDR2 FQNEAQ (reference sequence).

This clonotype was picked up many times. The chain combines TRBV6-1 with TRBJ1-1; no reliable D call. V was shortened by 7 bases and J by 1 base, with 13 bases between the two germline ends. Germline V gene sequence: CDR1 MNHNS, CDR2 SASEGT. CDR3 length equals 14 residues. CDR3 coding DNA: TGTGCCAGCACCCCCGAGGCCCCGAACACTGAAGCTTTCTTT. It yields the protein CASTPEAPNTEAFF.

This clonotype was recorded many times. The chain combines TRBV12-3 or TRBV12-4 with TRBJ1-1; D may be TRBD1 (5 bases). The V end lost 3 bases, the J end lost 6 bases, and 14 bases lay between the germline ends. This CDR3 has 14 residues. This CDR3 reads CASSLGGLGAEAFF. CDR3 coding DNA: TGTGCCAGCAGTTTGGGGGGTCTAGGCGCTGAAGCTTTCTTT.

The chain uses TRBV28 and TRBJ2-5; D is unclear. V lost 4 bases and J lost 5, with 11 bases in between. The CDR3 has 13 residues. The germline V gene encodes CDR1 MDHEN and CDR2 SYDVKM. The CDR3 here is CASSSWVRETQYF. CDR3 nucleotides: TGTGCCAGCAGTTCCTGGGTCCGGGAGACCCAGTACTTC.

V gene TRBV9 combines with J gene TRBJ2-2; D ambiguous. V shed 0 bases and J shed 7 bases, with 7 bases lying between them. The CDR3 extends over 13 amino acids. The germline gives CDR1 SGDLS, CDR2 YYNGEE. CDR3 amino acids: CASSVARFGELFF. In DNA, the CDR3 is TGTGCCAGCAGCGTAGCCCGATTCGGGGAGCTGTTTTTT.

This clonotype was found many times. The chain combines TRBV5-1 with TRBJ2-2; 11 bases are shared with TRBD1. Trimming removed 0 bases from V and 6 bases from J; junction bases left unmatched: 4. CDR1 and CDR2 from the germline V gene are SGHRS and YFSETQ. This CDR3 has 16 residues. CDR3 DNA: TGCGCCAGCAGCTTGGAGGGACAGGGGGTAGCCGGGGAGCTGTTTTTT. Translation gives CASSLEGQGVAGELFF.

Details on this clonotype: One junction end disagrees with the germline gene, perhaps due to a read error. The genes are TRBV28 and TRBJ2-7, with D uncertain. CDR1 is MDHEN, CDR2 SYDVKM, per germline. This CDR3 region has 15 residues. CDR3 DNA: TGTGCCAGCAGATTATCCGTTAGAGGCTCCTACGAGCAGTACTTC. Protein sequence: CASRLSVRGSYEQYF.

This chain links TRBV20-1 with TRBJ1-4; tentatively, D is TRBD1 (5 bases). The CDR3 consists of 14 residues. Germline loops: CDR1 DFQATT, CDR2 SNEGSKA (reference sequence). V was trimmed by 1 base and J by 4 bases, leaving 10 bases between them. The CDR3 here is CSARAFRDNEKLFF. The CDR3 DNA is TGCAGTGCTAGAGCGTTCAGGGATAATGAAAAACTGTTTTTT.

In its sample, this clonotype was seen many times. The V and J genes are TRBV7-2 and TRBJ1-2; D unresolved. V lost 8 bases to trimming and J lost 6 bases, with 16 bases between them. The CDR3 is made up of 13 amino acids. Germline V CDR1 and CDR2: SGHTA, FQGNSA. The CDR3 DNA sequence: TGTGCCAGCTCCCCAGAGTTTTCACATGGCTACACCTTC. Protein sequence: CASSPEFSHGYTF.

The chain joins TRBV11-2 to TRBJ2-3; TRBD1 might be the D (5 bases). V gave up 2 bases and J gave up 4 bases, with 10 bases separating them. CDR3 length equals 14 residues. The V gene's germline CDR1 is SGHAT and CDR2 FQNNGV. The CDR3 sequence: CASSLYQGPDTQYF. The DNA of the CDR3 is TGTGCCAGCAGCTTATATCAGGGCCCAGATACGCAGTATTTT.

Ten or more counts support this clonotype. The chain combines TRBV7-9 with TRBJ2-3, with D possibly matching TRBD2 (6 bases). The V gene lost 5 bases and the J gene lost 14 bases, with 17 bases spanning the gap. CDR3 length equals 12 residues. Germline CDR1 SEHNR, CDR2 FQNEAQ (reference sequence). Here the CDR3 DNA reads TGTGCCAGCAGCCTGGCGGGACCCGCTCTGTATTTT. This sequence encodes CASSLAGPALYF.

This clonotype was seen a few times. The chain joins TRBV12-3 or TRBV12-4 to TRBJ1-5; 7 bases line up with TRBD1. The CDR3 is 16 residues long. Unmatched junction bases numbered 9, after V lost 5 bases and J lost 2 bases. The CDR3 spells CASSPGTGEGNQPQHF. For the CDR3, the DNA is TGTGCCAGCAGTCCCGGAACAGGGGAAGGCAATCAGCCCCAGCATTTT.

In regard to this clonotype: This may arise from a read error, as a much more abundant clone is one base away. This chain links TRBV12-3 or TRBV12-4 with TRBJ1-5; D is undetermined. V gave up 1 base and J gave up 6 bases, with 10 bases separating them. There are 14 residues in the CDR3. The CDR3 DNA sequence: TGTGCCAGCAGTTTAGTATGGCCCGGTCAGCCCCAGCATTTT. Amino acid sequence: CASSLVWPGQPQHF.

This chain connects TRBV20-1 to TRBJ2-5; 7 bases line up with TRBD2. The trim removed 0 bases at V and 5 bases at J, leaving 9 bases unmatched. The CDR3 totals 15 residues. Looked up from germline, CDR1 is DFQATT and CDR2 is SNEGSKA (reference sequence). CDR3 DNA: TGCAGTGCTAGAGATGGGAGGGAGGAATGGGAGACCCAGTACTTC. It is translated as CSARDGREEWETQYF.